The clone carrying this TCR beta chain came up a few times. The sample is drawn from a study of T cells after yellow fever vaccination. Study at large: Some fractions had low cell numbers, and these were prepared with SMART-Seq v4 Ultra Low Input.

The V and J ends lost 6 bases and 3 bases, in that order; junction bases with no gene match: 7. CDR3 length: 15 residues. Per germline, CDR1 MNHEY and CDR2 SVGAGI. TCR cDNA, made by 5'RACE template switching, carried an added universal primer site and UMIs. TCRdb passed the 5' RACE reads through MiXCR, listing each CDR3 protein once. Among under 250,000 distinct CDR3 sequences, 6% to 7.5% were seen once, and the ten largest hold around 0.9%. The chain recombines TRBV6-5 with TRBJ2-3; 9 bases are shared with TRBD1. The TCR originated in a man aged 25 to 45 who received the YFV17D yellow fever vaccine. The specimen comprised CD4+ T cells sorted from PBMCs, sampled 15 days after the yellow fever booster vaccination. The CDR3 sequence is CASRVGQGLTDTQYF. CDR3 in DNA: TGTGCCAGCAGAGTGGGACAGGGCCTGACAGATACGCAGTATTTT.